This TCR beta chain was sequenced for a study of T-cell memory formation after mild COVID-19. Background on the study: Clustering of TCRs was largely donor specific.

Whole-study findings and limits: Contracting clones localized mainly to CM and EM when CD4+ and mainly to EMRA when CD8+. Clones that shrank (day 15 to 85) were balanced CD4/CD8, whereas later expanders leaned CD4+.

The CDR3 consists of 11 residues. Germline CDR1 and CDR2: GTSNPN and SVGIG (reference sequence). V lost 5 bases and J lost 9, with 8 bases in between. TCRdb re-derived calls from the 5' RACE reads in MiXCR, one entry per CDR3 protein. This sample has 100,000 to 120,000 distinct CDR3 sequences, with over 15% found just once. Concerning this clonotype itself: Its target is unknown.

This TCR was sampled from a man aged 18-30 years who had mild COVID-19 (a few samples of this study predate the infection). Cell type and time point are not known. The V gene is TRBV30, the J gene TRBJ1-6; D is uncertain. Sequencing was performed on PBMCs or a T cell subset sorted from them (not recorded which). The CDR3 sequence is CAWGRGSPLHF. The CDR3 nucleotides are TGTGCCTGGGGCCGGGGTTCACCCCTCCACTTT.